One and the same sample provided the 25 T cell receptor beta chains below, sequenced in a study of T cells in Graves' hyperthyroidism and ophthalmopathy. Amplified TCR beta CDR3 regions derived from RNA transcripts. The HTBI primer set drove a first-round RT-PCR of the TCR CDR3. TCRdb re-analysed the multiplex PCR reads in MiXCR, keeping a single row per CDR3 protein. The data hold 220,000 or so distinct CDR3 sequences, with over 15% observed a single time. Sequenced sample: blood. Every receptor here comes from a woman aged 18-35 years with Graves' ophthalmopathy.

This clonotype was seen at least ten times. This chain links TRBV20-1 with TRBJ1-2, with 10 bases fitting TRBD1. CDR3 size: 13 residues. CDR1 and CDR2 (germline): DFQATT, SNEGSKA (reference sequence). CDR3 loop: CRGTGAYGDGYTF. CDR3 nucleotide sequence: TGCAGGGGGACAGGGGCCTACGGAGATGGCTACACCTTC.

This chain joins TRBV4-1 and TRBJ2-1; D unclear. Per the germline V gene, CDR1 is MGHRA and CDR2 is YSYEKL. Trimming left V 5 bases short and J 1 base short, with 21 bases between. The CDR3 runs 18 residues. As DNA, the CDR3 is TGCGCCAGCAGCGACATAAAATTCCCCAAAAGGTCCTACAATGAGCAGTTCTTC. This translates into CASSDIKFPKRSYNEQFF.

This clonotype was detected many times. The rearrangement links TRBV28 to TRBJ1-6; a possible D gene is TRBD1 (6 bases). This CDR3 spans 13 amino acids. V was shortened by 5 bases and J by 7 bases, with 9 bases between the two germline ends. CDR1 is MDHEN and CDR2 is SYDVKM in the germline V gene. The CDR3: CASSARGNSPLHF. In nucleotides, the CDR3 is TGTGCCAGCAGTGCCAGGGGAAATTCACCCCTCCACTTT.

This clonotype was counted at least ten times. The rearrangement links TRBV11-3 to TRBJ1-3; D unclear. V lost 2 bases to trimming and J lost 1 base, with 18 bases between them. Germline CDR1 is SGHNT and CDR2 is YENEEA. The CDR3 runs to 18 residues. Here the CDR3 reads CASSLNIWGLTSGNTIYF. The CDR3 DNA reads TGTGCCAGCAGCTTAAATATTTGGGGATTGACTTCTGGAAACACCATATATTTT.

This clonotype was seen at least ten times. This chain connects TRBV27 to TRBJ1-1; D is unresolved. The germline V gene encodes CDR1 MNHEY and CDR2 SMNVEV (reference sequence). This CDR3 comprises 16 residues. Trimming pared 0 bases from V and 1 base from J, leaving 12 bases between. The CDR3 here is CASSLSKRARNTEAFF. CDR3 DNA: TGTGCCAGCAGTTTATCGAAGAGGGCCCGGAACACTGAAGCTTTCTTT.

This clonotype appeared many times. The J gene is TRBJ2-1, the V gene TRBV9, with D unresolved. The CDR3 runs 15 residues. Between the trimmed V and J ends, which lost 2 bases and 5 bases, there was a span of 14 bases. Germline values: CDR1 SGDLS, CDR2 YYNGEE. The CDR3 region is CASSVGSSLDNEQFF. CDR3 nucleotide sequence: TGTGCCAGCAGCGTTGGAAGTTCACTCGACAATGAGCAGTTCTTC.

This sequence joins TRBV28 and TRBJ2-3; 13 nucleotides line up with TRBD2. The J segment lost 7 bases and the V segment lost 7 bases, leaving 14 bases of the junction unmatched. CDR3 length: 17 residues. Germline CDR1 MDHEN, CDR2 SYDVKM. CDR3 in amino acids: CASNPTVRTSGSYTQYF. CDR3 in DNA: TGTGCCAGCAACCCAACGGTGAGGACTAGCGGGAGTTATACGCAGTATTTT.

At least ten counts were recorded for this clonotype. CDR3 loop: CATTLGANNSPLHF. CDR3 in DNA: TGTGCCACCACCTTAGGCGCCAATAATTCACCCCTCCACTTT. V is TRBV27 and J is TRBJ1-6; D gene unclear. Trimming removed 10 bases at V and 5 bases at J, with 15 bases between. This CDR3 region has 14 residues. Germline loops: CDR1 MNHEY, CDR2 SMNVEV (reference sequence).

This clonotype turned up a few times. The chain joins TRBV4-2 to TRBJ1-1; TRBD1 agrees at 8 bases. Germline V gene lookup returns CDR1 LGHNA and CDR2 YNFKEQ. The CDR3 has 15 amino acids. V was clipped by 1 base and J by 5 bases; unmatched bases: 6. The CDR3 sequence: CASSQADRDITEAFF. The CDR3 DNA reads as TGTGCCAGCAGCCAAGCGGACAGGGATATTACTGAAGCTTTCTTT.

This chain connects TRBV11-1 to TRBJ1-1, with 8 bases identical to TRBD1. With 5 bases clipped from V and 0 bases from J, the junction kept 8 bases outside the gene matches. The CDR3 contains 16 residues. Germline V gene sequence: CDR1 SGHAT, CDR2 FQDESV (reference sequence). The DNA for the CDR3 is TGTGCCAGCAGCCCCCGGGGACAGGCGATGAACACTGAAGCTTTCTTT. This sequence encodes CASSPRGQAMNTEAFF.

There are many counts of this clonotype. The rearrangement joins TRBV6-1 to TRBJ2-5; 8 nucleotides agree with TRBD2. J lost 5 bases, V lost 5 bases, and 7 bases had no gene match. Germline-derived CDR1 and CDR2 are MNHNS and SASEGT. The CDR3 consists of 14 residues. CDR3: CASSSSGSLETQYF. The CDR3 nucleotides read TGTGCCAGCAGTTCCAGCGGGAGTTTGGAGACCCAGTACTTC.

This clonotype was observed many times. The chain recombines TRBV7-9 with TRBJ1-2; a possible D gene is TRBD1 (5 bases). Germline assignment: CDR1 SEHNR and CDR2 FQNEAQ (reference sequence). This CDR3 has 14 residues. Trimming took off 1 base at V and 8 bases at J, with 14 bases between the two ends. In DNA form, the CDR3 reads TGTGCCAGCAGCTTAGTAGTAGGGGATGGCGGCTACACCTTC. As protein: CASSLVVGDGGYTF.

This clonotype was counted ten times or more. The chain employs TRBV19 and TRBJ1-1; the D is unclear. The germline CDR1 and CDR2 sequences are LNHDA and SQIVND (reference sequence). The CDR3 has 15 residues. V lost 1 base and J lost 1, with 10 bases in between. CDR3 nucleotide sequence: TGTGCCAGTAGTATAGTGGGCAGCCCGAACACTGAAGCTTTCTTT. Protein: CASSIVGSPNTEAFF.

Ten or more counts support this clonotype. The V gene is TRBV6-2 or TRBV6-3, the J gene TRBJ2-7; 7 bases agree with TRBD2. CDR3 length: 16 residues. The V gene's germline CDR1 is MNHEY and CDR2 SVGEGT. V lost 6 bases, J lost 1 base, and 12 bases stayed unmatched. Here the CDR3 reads CASRGTGGSASYEQYF. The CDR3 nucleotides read TGTGCCAGCAGGGGGACTGGCGGGAGTGCATCCTACGAGCAGTACTTC.

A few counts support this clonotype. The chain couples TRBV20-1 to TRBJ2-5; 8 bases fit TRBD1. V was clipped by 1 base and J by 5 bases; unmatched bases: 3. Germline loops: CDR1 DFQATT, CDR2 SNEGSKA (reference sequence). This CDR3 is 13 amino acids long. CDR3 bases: TGCAGTGCTAGAGTTCAGGGGGCGGAGACCCAGTACTTC. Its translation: CSARVQGAETQYF.

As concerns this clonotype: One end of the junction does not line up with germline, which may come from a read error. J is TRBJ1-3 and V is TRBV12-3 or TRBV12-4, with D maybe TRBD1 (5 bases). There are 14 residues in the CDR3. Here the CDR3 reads CAGSLVTEGNTIYF. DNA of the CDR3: TGTGCCGGCAGTTTAGTGACAGAAGGAAACACCATATATTTT.

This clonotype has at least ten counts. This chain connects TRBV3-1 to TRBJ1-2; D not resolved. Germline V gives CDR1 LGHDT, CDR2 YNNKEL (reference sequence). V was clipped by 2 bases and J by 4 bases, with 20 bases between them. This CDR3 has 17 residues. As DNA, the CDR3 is TGTGCCAGCAGCCAATTCCCGGCAAGGGCGTCCAGCTATGGCTACACCTTC. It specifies CASSQFPARASSYGYTF. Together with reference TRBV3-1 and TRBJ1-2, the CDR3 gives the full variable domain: DTAVSQTPKYLVTQMGNDKSIKCEQNLGHDTMYWYKQDSKKFLKIMFSYNNKELIINETVPNRFSPKSPDKAHLNLHINSLELGDSAVYFCASSQFPARASSYGYTFGSGTRLTVV.

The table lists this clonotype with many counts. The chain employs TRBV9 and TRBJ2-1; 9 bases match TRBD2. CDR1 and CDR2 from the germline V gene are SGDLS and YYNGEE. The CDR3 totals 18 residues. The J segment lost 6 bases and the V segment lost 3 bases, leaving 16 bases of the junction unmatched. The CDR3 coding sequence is TGTGCCAGCAGCGAGGCGACTCTAGGGGCTAGCGGGATCAATGAGCAGTTCTTC. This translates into CASSEATLGASGINEQFF.

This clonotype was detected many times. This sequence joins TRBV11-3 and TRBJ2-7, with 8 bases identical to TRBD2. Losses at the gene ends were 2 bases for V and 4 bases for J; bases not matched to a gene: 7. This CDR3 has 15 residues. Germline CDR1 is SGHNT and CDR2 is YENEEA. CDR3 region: CASSLKSGRAYEQYF. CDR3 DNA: TGTGCCAGCAGCTTAAAAAGCGGGAGAGCATACGAGCAGTACTTC.

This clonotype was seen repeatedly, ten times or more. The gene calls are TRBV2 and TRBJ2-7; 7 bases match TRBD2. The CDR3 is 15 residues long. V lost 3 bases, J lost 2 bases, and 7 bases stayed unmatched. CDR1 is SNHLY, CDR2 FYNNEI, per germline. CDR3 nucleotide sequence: TGTGCCAGCAGTGACCTAGCGGTTACCACCTACGAGCAGTACTTC. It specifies CASSDLAVTTYEQYF.

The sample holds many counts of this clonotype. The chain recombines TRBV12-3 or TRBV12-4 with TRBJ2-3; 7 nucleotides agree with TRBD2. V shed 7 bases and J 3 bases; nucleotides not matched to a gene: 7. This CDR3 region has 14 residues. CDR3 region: CASNKAGVTDTQYF. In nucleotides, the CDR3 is TGTGCCAGCAATAAGGCGGGGGTGACAGATACGCAGTATTTT.

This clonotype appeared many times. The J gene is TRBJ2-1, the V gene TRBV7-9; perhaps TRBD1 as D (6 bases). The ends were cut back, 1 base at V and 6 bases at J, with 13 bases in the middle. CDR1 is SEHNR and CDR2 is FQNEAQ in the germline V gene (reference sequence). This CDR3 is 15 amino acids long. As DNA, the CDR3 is TGTGCCAGCAGCTTAGGGTGGCTAGGGGGCAATGAGCAGTTCTTC. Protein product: CASSLGWLGGNEQFF.

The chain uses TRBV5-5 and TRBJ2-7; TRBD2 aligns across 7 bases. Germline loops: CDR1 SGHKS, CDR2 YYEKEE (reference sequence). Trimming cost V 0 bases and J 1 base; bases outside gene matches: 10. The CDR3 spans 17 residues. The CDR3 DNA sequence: TGTGCCAGCAGCTTGGTATCGGGGGGACTTACATCCTACGAGCAGTACTTC. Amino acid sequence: CASSLVSGGLTSYEQYF.

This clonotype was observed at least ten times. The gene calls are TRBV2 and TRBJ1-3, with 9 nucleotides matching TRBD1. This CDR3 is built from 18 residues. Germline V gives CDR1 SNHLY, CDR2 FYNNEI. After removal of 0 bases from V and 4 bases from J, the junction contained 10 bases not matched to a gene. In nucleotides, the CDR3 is TGTGCCAGCAGTGAAGCAATAGGGGACAGGGTATTCGGAAACACCATATATTTT. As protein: CASSEAIGDRVFGNTIYF. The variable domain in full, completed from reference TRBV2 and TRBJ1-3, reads EPEVTQTPSHQVTQMGQEVILRCVPISNHLYFYWYRQILGQKVEFLVSFYNNEISEKSEIFDDQFSVERPDGSNFTLKIRSTKLEDSAMYFCASSEAIGDRVFGNTIYFGEGSWLTVV.

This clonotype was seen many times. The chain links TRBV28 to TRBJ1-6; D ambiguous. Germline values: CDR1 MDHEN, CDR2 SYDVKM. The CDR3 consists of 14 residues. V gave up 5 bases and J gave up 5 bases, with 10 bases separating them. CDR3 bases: TGTGCCAGCAGTGCCCGGTTTAATAATTCACCCCTCCACTTT. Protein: CASSARFNNSPLHF. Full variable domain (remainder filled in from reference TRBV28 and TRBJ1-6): DVKVTQSSRYLVKRTGEKVFLECVQDMDHENMFWYRQDPGLGLRLIYFSYDVKMKEKGDIPEGYSVSREKKERFSLILESASTNQTSMYLCASSARFNNSPLHFGNGTRLTVT.